The 17 T cell receptor beta chains below all came from one sample that was sequenced in a study of blood T cell repertoires in COVID-19. The table came from immunoSEQ multiplex PCR; TCRdb's copy has only in-frame clones and leaves some out. The repertoire holds 50,000 to 60,000 clones, with roughly 84% as singletons. Sequencing was carried out using peripheral blood. Receptor source: a man older than 75 with COVID-19, enrolled during active disease.

The rearrangement joins TRBV6-2 or TRBV6-3 to TRBJ2-2, with 10 bases matching TRBD1. The CDR3 contains 15 residues. Germline V gene data show CDR1 as MNHEY and CDR2 as SVGEGT. With V trimmed by 4 bases and J by 4 bases, 3 bases remained unmatched. CDR3: CASSLGQGVTGELFF. The CDR3 bases are TGTGCCAGCAGTTTAGGACAGGGGGTCACCGGGGAGCTGTTTTTT.

This rearrangement joins TRBV5-4 to TRBJ1-1; D not resolved. There are 13 residues in the CDR3. Trimming removed 3 bases at V and 1 base at J, with 7 bases between. The germline gives CDR1 SGHNT, CDR2 YYREEE (reference sequence). CDR3 residues: CASSYDTNTEAFF. The CDR3 coding sequence is TGTGCCAGCAGCTACGACACGAACACTGAAGCTTTCTTT.

This clone showed up just once. CDR3 DNA sequence: TGTGCCAGCAGGAGGGGACAGGGGGACTACGAGCAGTACTTC. The encoded protein is CASRRGQGDYEQYF. The rearrangement uses TRBV6-5 and TRBJ2-7, with TRBD1 matching 11 bases. V dropped 6 bases and J dropped 3; count of bases not matched to a gene: 4. Looked up from germline, CDR1 is MNHEY and CDR2 is SVGAGI. The CDR3 loop spans 14 amino acids.

V and J are TRBV14 and TRBJ1-1; no definite D call. V gave up 2 bases and J gave up 4 bases, with 14 bases separating them. This CDR3 contains 15 residues. CDR1 is SGHDN, CDR2 FVKESK, per germline. The CDR3: CASSQSVRRITEAFF. CDR3 bases: TGTGCCAGCAGCCAATCTGTCAGAAGAATCACTGAAGCTTTCTTT.

The sample holds a few counts of this clone. The chain couples TRBV19 to TRBJ1-5; weak D call: TRBD1 (6 bases). The CDR3 is made up of 15 amino acids. Trimming left V 4 bases short and J 6 bases short, with 16 bases between. CDR1 is LNHDA and CDR2 is SQIVND in the germline V gene (reference sequence). The CDR3 DNA reads TGTGCCAGTAGTAAACTAACGCAGGGGACTCAGCCCCAGCATTTT. It is translated as CASSKLTQGTQPQHF.

The chain joins TRBV6-5 to TRBJ1-5; D is uncertain. V was pared by 2 bases and J by 2 bases, with 4 bases between. This CDR3 is 13 amino acids long. Germline V gives CDR1 MNHEY, CDR2 SVGAGI. CDR3 in DNA: TGTGCCAGCAGTTACACAGGCAATCAGCCCCAGCATTTT. Protein: CASSYTGNQPQHF.

The chain joins TRBV5-1 to TRBJ2-1, with D maybe TRBD2 (6 bases). CDR1 is SGHRS and CDR2 is YFSETQ in the germline V gene. CDR3 size: 13 residues. The V end was cut by 4 bases, the J end by 8 bases, with 13 bases between. The CDR3 bases are TGCGCCAGCAGCATGGGACTTATGGATGAGCAGTTCTTC. It specifies CASSMGLMDEQFF.

V gene TRBV19 combines with J gene TRBJ1-2, with TRBD1 matching 8 bases. The junction had 17 bases not matched to a gene; V was cut back by 6 bases and J by 8 bases. Per the germline V gene, CDR1 is LNHDA and CDR2 is SQIVND (reference sequence). There are 16 residues in the CDR3. The DNA of the CDR3 is TGTGCCAGTAGCCCGGGAGGACAGGGATCATTCCGGGGCTACACCTTC. It yields the protein CASSPGGQGSFRGYTF.

This clone was counted between two and nine times. The J gene is TRBJ1-4, the V gene TRBV4-3; tentatively, D is TRBD1 (6 bases). The V gene's germline CDR1 is LGHNA and CDR2 YSLEER. Trimming cost V 1 base and J 8 bases, with 17 bases left between them. The CDR3 loop spans 16 amino acids. The CDR3 spells CASSQAKGAGEEKLFF. The DNA of the CDR3 is TGCGCCAGCAGCCAAGCAAAAGGGGCAGGGGAGGAAAAACTGTTTTTT.

This rearrangement joins TRBV9 to TRBJ1-1; TRBD1 agrees at 11 bases. The germline V gene has CDR1 SGDLS and CDR2 YYNGEE. The CDR3 is made up of 16 amino acids. J was trimmed by 5 bases and V by 1 base; bases with no gene match: 7. CDR3 DNA: TGTGCCAGCAGCGTACGGACAGGGGGCGTCGGTACTGAAGCTTTCTTT. The encoded protein is CASSVRTGGVGTEAFF.

This clone was picked up a small number of times. V and J are TRBV5-1 and TRBJ2-2; 10 nucleotides match TRBD2. This CDR3 has 16 amino acids. Germline V gene sequence: CDR1 SGHRS, CDR2 YFSETQ. V gave up 0 bases and J gave up 5 bases; unmatched junction bases: 4. The CDR3 region is CASSLVASGGTGELFF. The DNA of the CDR3 is TGCGCCAGCAGCTTGGTGGCTAGCGGGGGAACCGGGGAGCTGTTTTTT.

V usage is TRBV18 and J usage is TRBJ1-1, with 7 positions matching TRBD1. The CDR3 consists of 14 residues. Germline CDR1 and CDR2: KGHSH and LQKENI. V shed 6 bases, J shed 1 base, and the junction held 5 bases outside the gene matches. The CDR3 is CASSNQGENTEAFF. The CDR3 nucleotides are TGTGCCAGCTCTAACCAGGGGGAGAACACTGAAGCTTTCTTT.

Only one count was recorded for this clone. CDR3 DNA sequence: TGTGCCACCAGCAGAGATATCACAGGGTCATCGCCTGAAGCTTTCTTT. This encodes CATSRDITGSSPEAFF. The genes are TRBV15 and TRBJ1-1; the D gene is possibly TRBD1 (6 bases). The CDR3 is 16 residues long. V gave up 0 bases and J gave up 6 bases, with 17 bases separating them. The germline V gene has CDR1 LNHNV and CDR2 YYDKDF (reference sequence). The whole variable domain, filled in from reference TRBV15 and TRBJ1-1, reads DAMVIQNPRYQVTQFGKPVTLSCSQTLNHNVMYWYQQKSSQAPKLLFHYYDKDFNNEADTPDNFQSRRPNTSFCFLDIRSPGLGDTAMYLCATSRDITGSSPEAFFGQGTRLTVV.

CDR3 sequence reads: CSVGEGSLGPQHF. The DNA for the CDR3 is TGCAGCGTTGGAGAGGGCAGCTTGGGGCCCCAGCATTTT. The genes are TRBV29-1 and TRBJ1-5; D is undetermined. V was pared by 4 bases and J by 9 bases, with 16 bases between. Germline loops: CDR1 SQVTM, CDR2 ANQGSEA. This CDR3 region has 13 residues.

V gene TRBV9 combines with J gene TRBJ2-1, with a weak D call TRBD2 (5 bases). The CDR3 length is 14 residues. Trimming took off 0 bases at V and 6 bases at J, with 10 bases between the two ends. Germline loops: CDR1 SGDLS, CDR2 YYNGEE. The CDR3 nucleotides read TGTGCCAGCAGCGTAGTGGCTAGCAGCAATGAGCAGTTCTTC. Translated, it gives CASSVVASSNEQFF.

CDR3 coding DNA: TGTGCCAGCAGTGACACAGCAAACTATGGCTACACCTTC. Amino acids: CASSDTANYGYTF. The J gene is TRBJ1-2, the V gene TRBV2; D unclear. The V gene lost 3 bases and the J gene lost 2 bases, with 7 bases spanning the gap. Germline V gene lookup returns CDR1 SNHLY and CDR2 FYNNEI. CDR3 length: 13 amino acids.

The CDR3 loop is CASSLGVAGGLYNEQFF. The DNA of the CDR3 is TGTGCCAGCAGCTTGGGGGTAGCGGGAGGCCTCTACAATGAGCAGTTCTTC. The chain uses TRBV11-3 and TRBJ2-1, with 10 bases lining up with TRBD2. After removal of 3 bases from V and 3 bases from J, the junction contained 8 bases not matched to a gene. This CDR3 has 17 amino acids. The V gene's germline CDR1 is SGHNT and CDR2 YENEEA.